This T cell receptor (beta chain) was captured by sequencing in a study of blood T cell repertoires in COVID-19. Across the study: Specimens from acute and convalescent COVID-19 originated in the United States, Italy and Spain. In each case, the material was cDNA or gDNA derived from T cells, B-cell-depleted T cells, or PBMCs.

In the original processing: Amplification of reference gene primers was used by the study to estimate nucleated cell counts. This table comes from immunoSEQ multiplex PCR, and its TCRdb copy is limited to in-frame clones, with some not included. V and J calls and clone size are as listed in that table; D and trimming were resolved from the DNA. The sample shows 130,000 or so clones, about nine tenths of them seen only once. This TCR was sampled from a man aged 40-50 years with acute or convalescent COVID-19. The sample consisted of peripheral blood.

The CDR3 here is CSVEQGRNYGYTF. The CDR3 DNA follows: TGCAGCGTTGAGCAGGGAAGAAACTATGGCTACACCTTC. The J gene is TRBJ1-2, the V gene TRBV29-1; D might be TRBD1 (5 bases). Germline values: CDR1 SQVTM, CDR2 ANQGSEA. The V and J ends lost 3 bases and 2 bases respectively, with 10 bases between them. The CDR3 loop spans 13 amino acids.